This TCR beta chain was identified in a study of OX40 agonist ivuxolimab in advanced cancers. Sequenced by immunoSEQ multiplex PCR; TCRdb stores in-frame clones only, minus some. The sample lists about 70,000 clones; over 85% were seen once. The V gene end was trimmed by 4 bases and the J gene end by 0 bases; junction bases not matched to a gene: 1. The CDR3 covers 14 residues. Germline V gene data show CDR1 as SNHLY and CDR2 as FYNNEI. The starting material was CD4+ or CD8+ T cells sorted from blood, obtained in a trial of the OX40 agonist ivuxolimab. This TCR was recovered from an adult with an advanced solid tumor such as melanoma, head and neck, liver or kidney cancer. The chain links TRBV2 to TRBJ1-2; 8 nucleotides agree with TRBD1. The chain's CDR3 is CASSGTGSNYGYTF. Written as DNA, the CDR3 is TGTGCCAGCAGTGGGACAGGGTCTAACTATGGCTACACCTTC.